This T cell receptor (beta chain) was documented in a study of CD8+ T cells in alopecia areata. Germline loops: CDR1 SGHRS, CDR2 YFSETQ. CDR3 size: 11 residues. V was pared by 0 bases and J by 7 bases, with 2 bases between. The table lists this clone with a few counts. As yet, its antigen is unknown. This sample includes further DNA sequences coding for the same CDR3. RNA extraction and reverse transcription yielded cDNA as sequencing template. Produced via immunoSEQ multiplex PCR; TCRdb's table is partial and in-frame only. This table has roughly 64,000 clones, roughly 40% appearing once. PBMCs were stained for CD3, CD4 and CD8, and CD4+ and CD8+ T cells were sorted. Findings and caveats of the study: The study found higher clonality in lesional than normal scalp, especially in alopecia totalis/universalis. In patients, TCRs were shared less clearly than in mice, and HLA may possibly be involved. Normal skin contains resident alphabeta T cells, and these are also sequenced in scalp samples.

The sequenced material came from NKG2D-low CD8+ T cells sorted from blood. The receptor was isolated from a human donor with alopecia areata. The chain combines TRBV5-1 with TRBJ2-1; D gene uncertain. The chain's CDR3 is CASSLGNEQFF. CDR3 nucleotides: TGCGCCAGCAGCTTGGGGAATGAGCAGTTCTTC.